A single sample gave rise to the 11 T cell receptor beta chains below, sequenced in a study of blood T cell repertoires in COVID-19. The assay was immunoSEQ multiplex PCR, and TCRdb's table has in-frame clones only and misses some. Of around 68,000 clones listed, roughly 87% are singletons. The sample taken for sequencing was peripheral blood. The source of these receptors is a man between 50 and 59 years old with active COVID-19.

The gene calls are TRBV30 and TRBJ2-6; TRBD1 matches at 7 bases. The V and J ends lost 0 bases and 0 bases, in that order; junction bases with no gene match: 14. This CDR3 has 20 amino acids. The germline gives CDR1 GTSNPN, CDR2 SVGIG (reference sequence). CDR3 nucleotide sequence: TGTGCCTGGAGTGTACTAGGTCTTGACAGGGTTGGCTCTGGGGCCAACGTCCTGACTTTC. Translating it yields CAWSVLGLDRVGSGANVLTF.

This clone was found a few times. The chain combines TRBV29-1 with TRBJ2-3; the D gene is possibly TRBD1 (5 bases). V lost 4 bases and J 0 bases, leaving 8 bases between the germline ends. Germline CDR1 reads SQVTM; CDR2 reads ANQGSEA. The CDR3 is 13 amino acids. CDR3 residues: CSVVDSSTDTQYF. The CDR3 DNA is TGCAGCGTTGTTGACAGTAGCACAGATACGCAGTATTTT.

The genes are TRBV9 and TRBJ2-3; 7 nucleotides agree with TRBD2. V gave up 4 bases and J gave up 3 bases; unmatched junction bases: 8. This CDR3 comprises 15 residues. Germline V gives CDR1 SGDLS, CDR2 YYNGEE. The CDR3 bases are TGTGCCAGCAGCCCCACGCCCGGGAGGACAGATACGCAGTATTTT. Protein product: CASSPTPGRTDTQYF.

This chain links TRBV18 with TRBJ1-3; D remains ambiguous. Germline CDR1 reads KGHSH; CDR2 reads LQKENI. Trimming cost V 6 bases and J 0 bases, with 12 bases left between them. This CDR3 has 15 amino acids. In nucleotides, the CDR3 is TGTGCCAGCTCTCCTCAACCCTACTCTGGAAACACCATATATTTT. Encoded protein: CASSPQPYSGNTIYF.

The chain combines TRBV11-3 with TRBJ2-2; D unresolved. The ends were cut back, 5 bases at V and 4 bases at J, with 5 bases in the middle. Looked up from germline, CDR1 is SGHNT and CDR2 is YENEEA. This CDR3 is 12 amino acids long. The chain's CDR3 is CASSRGTGELFF. The CDR3 DNA is TGTGCCAGCAGCCGCGGCACCGGGGAGCTGTTTTTT.

The chain is built from TRBV24-1 and TRBJ1-4, with 7 bases that match TRBD1. This CDR3 region has 12 residues. Germline-derived CDR1 and CDR2 are KGHDR and SFDVKD. With V trimmed by 3 bases and J by 10 bases, 1 base remained unmatched. This CDR3 is CATSDQGGKLFF. DNA of the CDR3: TGTGCCACCAGTGATCAGGGGGGAAAACTGTTTTTT.

This chain joins TRBV2 and TRBJ2-3, with D tentatively TRBD1 (7 bases). This CDR3 has 15 residues. Per germline, CDR1 SNHLY and CDR2 FYNNEI. Trimming removed 4 bases at V and 5 bases at J, with 16 bases between. CDR3 DNA sequence: TGTGCCAGCAGTGGGGGGCCAGGGGGGAGAGATACGCAGTATTTT. It specifies CASSGGPGGRDTQYF.

This rearrangement joins TRBV6-2 or TRBV6-3 to TRBJ2-7, with D perhaps matching TRBD2 (6 bases). Germline CDR1 MNHEY, CDR2 SVGEGT. Trimming left V 5 bases short and J 7 bases short, with 9 bases between. The CDR3 has 11 amino acids. This CDR3 is CASSREWEQYF. The CDR3 nucleotides are TGTGCCAGCAGTCGGGAGTGGGAGCAGTACTTC.

The V call is TRBV7-2, the J call TRBJ2-2, with D possibly matching TRBD2 (6 bases). Trimming removed 4 bases from V and 7 bases from J, with 19 bases in between. There are 16 residues in the CDR3. Germline V gene sequence: CDR1 SGHTA, CDR2 FQGNSA. CDR3 sequence: CASSYGWGDDGGELFF. In nucleotides, the CDR3 is TGTGCCAGCAGCTACGGTTGGGGGGATGATGGCGGGGAGCTGTTTTTT.

This rearrangement joins TRBV19 to TRBJ1-3, with a possible D match to TRBD1 (5 bases). Germline V CDR1 and CDR2: LNHDA, SQIVND (reference sequence). The CDR3 runs to 15 residues. Trimming removed 7 bases at V and 2 bases at J, with 15 bases between. The DNA of the CDR3 is TGTGCCAGTACTCGGACCCAGGGTCCTGGAAACACCATATATTTT. Amino acid sequence: CASTRTQGPGNTIYF.

The chain joins TRBV27 to TRBJ2-7, with D possibly TRBD1 on 7 matching bases. The CDR3 length is 15 residues. Trimming cost V 3 bases and J 1 base, with 13 bases left between them. The germline V gene encodes CDR1 MNHEY and CDR2 SMNVEV (reference sequence). The CDR3 reads CASSFVQGGSYEQYF. The CDR3 nucleotides read TGTGCCAGCAGTTTTGTGCAGGGGGGATCCTACGAGCAGTACTTC.